The subject of this entry is one T cell receptor (beta chain). The ends lost 6 bases at V and 5 bases at J; junction bases unmatched: 9. The germline V gene has CDR1 SGHNT and CDR2 YYREEE (reference sequence). This CDR3 contains 14 residues. This record comes from a study of blood T cell repertoires in COVID-19. Across the study: From the United States, Italy and Spain came samples of acute and convalescent COVID-19.

Method: immunoSEQ multiplex PCR; TCRdb's copy keeps in-frame clones and lacks some. There are roughly 310,000 clones in the sample; around nine tenths occur only once, and roughly a tenth lies in the top ten. Participant age was roughly 18 to 100 years, and participants resided in fewer than 25 US areas. Clinical history reported by participants formed the basis on which cohorts were assigned. V and J are TRBV5-4 and TRBJ1-1; 8 bases fit TRBD1. The material sequenced was PBMCs or T cells enriched from blood (not recorded which). The origin of this receptor is a woman between 40 and 50 years old who had recovered from COVID-19. The CDR3 DNA sequence: TGTGCCAGCACCATGACAGGGGCGGGGACTGAAGCTTTCTTT. It codes for CASTMTGAGTEAFF. Supplemented by reference TRBV5-4 and TRBJ1-1, the full variable domain reads ETGVTQSPTHLIKTRGQQVTLRCSSQSGHNTVSWYQQALGQGPQFIFQYYREEENGRGNFPPRFSGLQFPNYSSELNVNALELDDSALYLCASTMTGAGTEAFFGQGTRLTVV.